This record concerns one TCR beta chain sequence. The antigen is not known. TCRdb re-derived calls from the RT-PCR reads in MiXCR, one entry per CDR3 protein. In the table there are around 850,000 distinct CDR3 sequences, around 20% of which are singletons. The sample is drawn from a study of response to subunit inactivated influenza vaccine. Study-wide results and limits: The authors proposed limited new T cell recruitment per seasonal influenza vaccination.

The material was PBMCs from blood, obtained around 5 days after vaccination. The clonotype originates from a man aged 50-60 years who received an inactivated influenza vaccine.

CDR3 DNA sequence: TGTGCCAGCAGCTTAGTCGGGACAGGGGTCTCGGATACGCAGTATTTT. Its protein product is CASSLVGTGVSDTQYF. The V call is TRBV7-2, the J call TRBJ2-3; 10 bases align to TRBD1. The CDR3 has 16 amino acids. Germline V lookup: CDR1 SGHTA, CDR2 FQGNSA. The trim removed 1 base at V and 6 bases at J, leaving 7 bases unmatched.